This T cell receptor (beta chain) was recovered during a study of cytomegalovirus exposure and HLA in healthy donors. Vbeta (60) and Jbeta (13) primers were used in the PCR. Some clones are missing from TCRdb's copy, which holds only in-frame ones; the method was immunoSEQ multiplex PCR. Among under 110,000 clones listed, 65% to 80% were seen once. This clone came up a few times. Its specificity is not known. Broader study findings: A missense variant in DCLRE1C was later tied to TCR beta V- and J-gene trimming.

Healthy individuals who donated bone marrow served as the donors. Germline V gene sequence: CDR1 SEHNR, CDR2 FQNEAQ (reference sequence). The CDR3 totals 15 residues. V lost 5 bases and J lost 5, with 19 bases in between. Sequenced sample: PBMCs. The genes are TRBV7-9 and TRBJ2-7, with a tentative D call TRBD1 (6 bases). The sequence was collected from a male donor in good health and CMV-seropositive. The CDR3 nucleotides are TGTGCCAGCAGCCCCAAGTTGCGTCAGGGGAACGAGCAGTACTTC. Encoded protein: CASSPKLRQGNEQYF.